This T cell receptor beta chain was sequenced during a study of T cells after yellow fever vaccination. MiXCR, run by TCRdb on the 5' RACE reads, gives a single entry per CDR3 protein. The sample carries around 63,000 distinct CDR3 sequences, 7.4% recorded once. The CDR3 consists of 15 residues. Trimming removed 4 bases from V and 6 bases from J; junction bases left unmatched: 11. In germline, CDR1 is SGHRS, CDR2 YFSETQ. This clonotype came up many times. V is TRBV5-1 and J is TRBJ1-1, with TRBD1 matching over 8 bases. The receptor was isolated from a man aged 30 to 39 who received the YFV17D yellow fever vaccine. The specimen was CD8+ T cells sorted from PBMCs, collected 15 days after the yellow fever booster vaccination. The CDR3 DNA reads as TGCGCCAGCAGCCCTTCGACAGGGGCGGGCGCTGAAGCTTTCTTT. The encoded protein is CASSPSTGAGAEAFF.